This entry lists 25 T cell receptor beta chains sequenced from one sample in a study of neoadjuvant anti-PD-1 for oral cavity cancer. Sequenced by immunoSEQ multiplex PCR; TCRdb stores in-frame clones only, minus some. Of over 11,000 clones in the sample, over 65% were seen once. Specimen: PBMCs, collected before nivolumab (anti-PD-1) treatment. Receptors originate from a person aged 35 to 85 with oral cavity squamous cell carcinoma.

This rearrangement joins TRBV5-4 to TRBJ2-2; 8 bases fit TRBD1. CDR1 is SGHNT, CDR2 YYREEE, per germline (reference sequence). V shed 4 bases and J 1 base; nucleotides not matched to a gene: 3. CDR3 length: 15 amino acids. This CDR3 is CASSQGTGNTGELFF. In DNA form, the CDR3 reads TGTGCCAGCAGCCAGGGGACAGGGAACACCGGGGAGCTGTTTTTT.

The gene calls are TRBV30 and TRBJ1-5; no firm D call. Trimming removed 0 bases from V and 0 bases from J, with 9 bases in between. From germline, CDR1 is GTSNPN and CDR2 SVGIG (reference sequence). CDR3 size: 15 residues. CDR3 nucleotides: TGTGCCTGGAGTGTAAACCTGAATAGCAATCAGCCCCAGCATTTT. Amino acid sequence: CAWSVNLNSNQPQHF.

V and J are TRBV12-1 and TRBJ1-1; no check of the table's D call, TRBD1, against the DNA was made. TRBV12-1 is a recognized pseudogene. The CDR3 sequence is 17 residues long. Written as DNA, the CDR3 is TGTGCCAGCAGCCCCAGGACATTTTCGCTACCAAACACTGAAGCTTTCTTT. It encodes CASSPRTFSLPNTEAFF.

The chain is built from TRBV5-1 and TRBJ2-7; 10 bases match TRBD1. The CDR3 consists of 14 residues. Germline-derived CDR1 and CDR2 are SGHRS and YFSETQ. The V segment lost 4 bases and the J segment 2 bases; nucleotides outside the gene matches: 3. CDR3 DNA sequence: TGCGCCAGCAGCAAAGGACAGGGGGCCTACGAGCAGTACTTC. Encoded protein: CASSKGQGAYEQYF. Filled out from reference TRBV5-1 and TRBJ2-7, the complete variable domain reads KAGVTQTPRYLIKTRGQQVTLSCSPISGHRSVSWYQQTPGQGLQFLFEYFSETQRNKGNFPGRFSGRQFSNSRSEMNVSTLELGDSALYLCASSKGQGAYEQYFGPGTRLTVT.

The chain couples TRBV10-3 to TRBJ2-5; D is perhaps TRBD1 (5 bases). Germline lookup yields CDR1 ENHRY and CDR2 SYGVKD. The germline V and J ends were trimmed by 0 bases and 3 bases, with 8 bases remaining between them. The CDR3 has 14 residues. The CDR3 is CAISESQGEETQYF. In DNA form, the CDR3 reads TGTGCCATCAGTGAGTCCCAAGGGGAAGAGACCCAGTACTTC.

V usage is TRBV30 and J usage is TRBJ2-1; D possibly matches TRBD1 or TRBD2 (5 bases each). CDR1 is GTSNPN and CDR2 is SVGIG in the germline V gene (reference sequence). CDR3 size: 11 residues. V lost 0 bases, J lost 13 bases, and 10 bases lay in between. CDR3 coding DNA: TGTGCCTGGAGTGTTTACGGGGACCAGTTCTTC. Translating gives CAWSVYGDQFF.

This chain connects TRBV7-9 to TRBJ2-2, with D hard to call. In germline, CDR1 is SEHNR, CDR2 FQNEAQ (reference sequence). CDR3 length equals 12 residues. Trimming left V 11 bases short and J 3 bases short, with 10 bases between. CDR3 in amino acids: CAQGKDTGELFF. The CDR3 nucleotides are TGTGCCCAAGGAAAGGACACCGGGGAGCTGTTTTTT. The full variable domain, with the rest looked up from reference TRBV7-9 and TRBJ2-2, is DTGVSQNPRHKITKRGQNVTFRCDPISEHNRLYWYRQTLGQGPEFLTYFQNEAQLEKSRLLSDRFSAERPKGSFSTLEIQRTEQGDSAMYLCAQGKDTGELFFGEGSRLTVL.

The chain combines TRBV4-1 with TRBJ1-6, with TRBD1 matching 7 bases. The germline CDR1 and CDR2 sequences are MGHRA and YSYEKL. J gave up 7 bases and V 6 bases, and 9 bases lay outside the gene matches. The CDR3 length is 15 residues. Here the CDR3 reads CASRKQGLGNSPLHF. Here the CDR3 DNA reads TGCGCCAGCAGAAAACAGGGGCTGGGAAATTCACCCCTCCACTTT.

CDR3 loop: CASSQDRGASSYEQYF. For the CDR3, the DNA is TGTGCCAGCAGCCAAGATCGGGGTGCAAGCTCCTACGAGCAGTACTTC. The chain is built from TRBV4-2 and TRBJ2-7; D perhaps matches TRBD2 (5 bases). Germline lookup yields CDR1 LGHNA and CDR2 YNFKEQ. V lost 0 bases and J 0 bases, leaving 12 bases between the germline ends. The CDR3 totals 16 residues.

V and J are TRBV2 and TRBJ2-3; 9 bases line up with TRBD2. With V trimmed by 6 bases and J by 2 bases, 15 bases remained unmatched. CDR1 SNHLY and CDR2 FYNNEI come from the germline V gene. The CDR3 runs 18 residues. In DNA, the CDR3 is TGTGCCAGCAGAGTAAGGCGGGGGGGCCCTCAACACACAGATACGCAGTATTTT. Its translation is CASRVRRGGPQHTDTQYF.

This chain connects TRBV2 to TRBJ2-1; TRBD2 matches 11 bases. The ends lost 4 bases at V and 4 bases at J; junction bases unmatched: 3. Per germline, CDR1 SNHLY and CDR2 FYNNEI. The CDR3 runs to 15 residues. The CDR3 DNA reads TGTGCCAGCAGTGTTAGCGGGGGGGAGTACAATGAGCAGTTCTTC. Protein sequence: CASSVSGGEYNEQFF.

The chain carries TRBV28 and TRBJ2-3; 12 nucleotides agree with TRBD2. V shed 5 bases, J shed 4 bases, and the junction held 7 bases outside the gene matches. The CDR3 is made up of 16 amino acids. The germline V gene encodes CDR1 MDHEN and CDR2 SYDVKM. CDR3 DNA: TGTGCCAGCAGTGCATCTAGCGGGAGGGTGGCAGATACGCAGTATTTT. This sequence encodes CASSASSGRVADTQYF.

This chain links TRBV10-2 with TRBJ2-7; 16 bases fit TRBD2. The trim removed 1 base at V and 7 bases at J, leaving 13 bases unmatched. This CDR3 comprises 19 residues. Germline loops: CDR1 WSHSY, CDR2 SAAADI. CDR3 sequence reads: CASSEFSRGLAGGPLEQYF. CDR3 DNA sequence: TGCGCCAGCAGTGAGTTTAGTAGGGGACTAGCGGGGGGGCCTTTGGAGCAGTACTTC.

The V gene is TRBV7-3, the J gene TRBJ1-1; D is possibly TRBD1 (5 bases). V lost 5 bases to trimming and J lost 1 base, with 17 bases between them. This CDR3 has 16 amino acids. CDR1 SGHTA and CDR2 FQGTGA come from the germline V gene. The CDR3 region has the DNA TGTGCCAGCAGCGCCGACGCGGGGCTGGGGAACACTGAAGCTTTCTTT. Amino acid sequence: CASSADAGLGNTEAFF. The full variable domain, rest sourced from reference TRBV7-3 and TRBJ1-1, is GAGVSQTPSNKVTEKGKYVELRCDPISGHTALYWYRQSLGQGPEFLIYFQGTGAADDSGLPNDRFFAVRPEGSVSTLKIQRTERGDSAVYLCASSADAGLGNTEAFFGQGTRLTVV.

The V and J genes are TRBV6-6 and TRBJ1-1; D not resolved. This CDR3 has 13 residues. The germline V gene encodes CDR1 MNHNY and CDR2 SVGAGI (reference sequence). V lost 5 bases and J 1 base, leaving 8 bases between the germline ends. CDR3 nucleotide sequence: TGTGCCAGCAGTGATACAGAGAACACTGAAGCTTTCTTT. It translates to CASSDTENTEAFF.

This clone has just one count. The rearrangement links TRBV27 to TRBJ2-1; perhaps TRBD2 as D (6 bases). Germline-derived CDR1 and CDR2 are MNHEY and SMNVEV (reference sequence). V was pared by 2 bases and J by 0 bases, with 14 bases between. The CDR3 is 17 amino acids. The DNA for the CDR3 is TGTGCCAGCAGTTTACGCACAACAGCGGGCTCCTACAATGAGCAGTTCTTC. It encodes CASSLRTTAGSYNEQFF.

This clone occurred a few times. The J gene is TRBJ1-1, the V gene TRBV30; TRBD1 might be the D (5 bases). The CDR3 runs to 13 residues. The V end lost 4 bases, the J end lost 4 bases, and 13 bases lay between the germline ends. Germline values: CDR1 GTSNPN, CDR2 SVGIG (reference sequence). CDR3 region: CAWTLVGPTEAFF. DNA of the CDR3: TGTGCCTGGACCCTTGTGGGACCCACTGAAGCTTTCTTT.

V and J are TRBV6-1 and TRBJ1-5; D perhaps matches TRBD1 (6 bases). Germline V gene sequence: CDR1 MNHNS, CDR2 SASEGT. The V gene lost 4 bases and the J gene lost 0 bases, with 13 bases spanning the gap. This CDR3 contains 16 residues. In nucleotides, the CDR3 is TGTGCCAGCAGTGCCCAACAGGGTTTTAGCAATCAGCCCCAGCATTTT. It is translated as CASSAQQGFSNQPQHF.

This chain uses TRBV28 with TRBJ1-1, with D unclear. Trimming took 2 bases from V and 11 from J, leaving 15 bases between them. Looked up from germline, CDR1 is MDHEN and CDR2 is SYDVKM. This CDR3 has 13 amino acids. This CDR3 is CASSLAAGVNAFF. As DNA, the CDR3 is TGTGCCAGCAGTTTAGCCGCCGGGGTTAACGCTTTCTTT.

The V and J genes are TRBV6-4 and TRBJ1-1; weak D call: TRBD1 (5 bases). Germline values: CDR1 MRHNA, CDR2 SNTAGT. This CDR3 is built from 16 residues. Trimming removed 6 bases from V and 0 bases from J, with 17 bases in between. The CDR3 nucleotides read TGTGCCAGCAGGAAGGACGGAGGGGCCATGAACACTGAAGCTTTCTTT. Its protein is CASRKDGGAMNTEAFF.

CDR3 sequence reads: CASSLWTPETQYF. DNA of the CDR3: TGTGCCAGCAGCTTATGGACCCCGGAGACCCAGTACTTC. The V gene is TRBV7-9, the J gene TRBJ2-5; D ambiguous. This CDR3 is built from 13 residues. CDR1 SEHNR and CDR2 FQNEAQ come from the germline V gene (reference sequence). Trimming removed 2 bases from V and 5 bases from J, with 9 bases in between. Together with reference TRBV7-9 and TRBJ2-5, the CDR3 gives the full variable domain: DTGVSQNPRHKITKRGQNVTFRCDPISEHNRLYWYRQTLGQGPEFLTYFQNEAQLEKSRLLSDRFSAERPKGSFSTLEIQRTEQGDSAMYLCASSLWTPETQYFGPGTRLLVL.

This clone was detected a few times. The chain carries TRBV29-1 and TRBJ1-1; D is possibly TRBD1 (5 bases). CDR1 is SQVTM, CDR2 ANQGSEA, per germline. The CDR3 totals 15 residues. V was trimmed by 4 bases and J by 6 bases, leaving 21 bases between them. CDR3 protein: CSVGTVRGASSEAFF. The DNA of the CDR3 is TGCAGCGTTGGAACCGTTAGAGGGGCTAGCTCTGAAGCTTTCTTT. Using reference TRBV29-1 and TRBJ1-1 for the parts outside the CDR3, the full variable domain is SAVISQKPSRDICQRGTSLTIQCQVDSQVTMMFWYRQQPGQSLTLIATANQGSEATYESGFVIDKFPISRPNLTFSTLTVSNMSPEDSSIYLCSVGTVRGASSEAFFGQGTRLTVV.

The chain has TRBV6-5 and TRBJ2-1; 7 nucleotides align to TRBD1. Trimming at V came to 7 bases and at J to 4 bases, leaving 10 bases not matched to a gene. There are 15 residues in the CDR3. CDR1 is MNHEY, CDR2 SVGAGI, per germline. Written as DNA, the CDR3 is TGTGCCAGCACCACTACAGGGGCAGGGTACAATGAGCAGTTCTTC. Translating gives CASTTTGAGYNEQFF.

V usage is TRBV7-3 and J usage is TRBJ2-1, with D possibly TRBD2 on 6 matching bases. Germline V gene data show CDR1 as SGHTA and CDR2 as FQGTGA. Trimming removed 8 bases from V and 7 bases from J, with 21 bases in between. The CDR3 sequence is 15 residues long. The CDR3 region is CASAPRMTAGNEQFF. CDR3 DNA: TGTGCCAGCGCCCCCAGAATGACTGCGGGGAATGAGCAGTTCTTC.

The chain couples TRBV2 to TRBJ2-5; D is unclear. Deletions cut 6 bases from V and 9 bases from J, with 11 bases between. Germline V gene lookup returns CDR1 SNHLY and CDR2 FYNNEI. The CDR3 is 11 residues long. CDR3 sequence (DNA): TGTGCCAGCAGCTTCGAAAGGGCCCAGTACTTC. Protein: CASSFERAQYF.